A single sample gave rise to the 16 T cell receptor beta chains below, sequenced in a study of T cells in Graves' hyperthyroidism and ophthalmopathy (dated by TCRdb to the late 2010s). The method behind the library was multiplex PCR. TCRdb lists the instrument as Illumina HiSeq 2000. TCR beta CDR3 regions were amplified from RNA transcripts. For the first round of RT-PCR on the TCR CDR3, the HTBI primer set was used together with the Qiagen OneStep RT-PCR kit. TCRdb reanalyzed the raw reads on its own, using fastp at Q25 for trimming and MiXCR for clone calling, and kept in-frame beta chains. For every CDR3 protein sequence, its rows merge into one entry that carries the most common genes and DNA. Present in this sample are over 650,000 distinct CDR3 sequences, around 17% of which were seen just once. Roughly 8% of the sample rests with the top ten. The specimen was blood. The receptors here all came from a young man with Graves' hyperthyroidism.

In DNA form, the CDR3 reads TGTGCCAGCAGCCCCCTCCTAGGGCCCTCCTCCCCAATCAATGAGCAGTTCTTC. As protein: CASSPLLGPSSPINEQFF. The chain recombines TRBV3-1 with TRBJ2-1, with D hard to call. V lost 4 bases to trimming and J lost 6 bases, with 25 bases between them. The CDR3 runs 18 residues. Germline CDR1 is LGHDT and CDR2 is YNNKEL (reference sequence).

The J gene is TRBJ2-2, the V gene TRBV9, with 9 bases aligning to TRBD2. The germline V gene encodes CDR1 SGDLS and CDR2 YYNGEE. The CDR3 runs 20 residues. V trimming: 3 bases; J trimming: 4 bases; junction bases outside the gene matches: 19. The CDR3 DNA reads TGTGCCAGCAGCGGCACTAGCGGGCAGGGCCCCACGTATCTCACCGGGGAGCTGTTTTTT. It is translated as CASSGTSGQGPTYLTGELFF.

This clonotype was recorded at least ten times. The chain is built from TRBV2 and TRBJ2-1; tentatively, D is TRBD2 (5 bases). This CDR3 has 14 amino acids. Trimming removed 6 bases at V and 0 bases at J, with 9 bases between. The germline V gene has CDR1 SNHLY and CDR2 FYNNEI. As DNA, the CDR3 is TGTGCCAGCAGAAGGAGCGGCTCCTACAATGAGCAGTTCTTC. It translates to CASRRSGSYNEQFF.

Here the CDR3 DNA reads TGTGCCACCACAGGGGGCAATTCGAACACTGAAGCTTTCTTT. Residues: CATTGGNSNTEAFF. The chain joins TRBV24-1 to TRBJ1-1; 8 bases are shared with TRBD1. The germline V gene encodes CDR1 KGHDR and CDR2 SFDVKD. This CDR3 has 14 amino acids. Germline trimming cut 8 bases from V and 1 base from J; bases unmatched to any gene: 5.

This clonotype was counted a few times. CDR3 DNA: TGTGCCACTTCTTTGGGGGGGCAGTACGAGCAGTACTTC. It yields the protein CATSLGGQYEQYF. This chain uses TRBV27 with TRBJ2-7; possible D gene TRBD2, 7 bases. V lost 10 bases and J lost 4, with 17 bases in between. The germline V gene has CDR1 MNHEY and CDR2 SMNVEV (reference sequence). This CDR3 comprises 13 residues.

The CDR3 DNA reads TGTGCCAGCACTATACAGGGGAATCAGCCCCAGCATTTT. Translating gives CASTIQGNQPQHF. V usage is TRBV6-2 or TRBV6-3 and J usage is TRBJ1-5; 7 bases are shared with TRBD1. J lost 4 bases, V lost 7 bases, and 4 bases had no gene match. This CDR3 is built from 13 residues. Germline V gives CDR1 MNHEY, CDR2 SVGEGT.

The chain uses TRBV5-1 and TRBJ2-1; 7 bases line up with TRBD2. The CDR3 extends over 18 amino acids. In germline, CDR1 is SGHRS, CDR2 YFSETQ. V shed 0 bases, J shed 0 bases, and the junction held 9 bases outside the gene matches. The CDR3 reads CASSLGGGYRSSYNEQFF. The CDR3 DNA reads TGCGCCAGCAGCTTGGGGGGAGGGTACCGAAGCTCCTACAATGAGCAGTTCTTC.

In its sample, this clonotype was seen a few times. The chain uses TRBV28 and TRBJ2-7; 7 bases line up with TRBD2. The CDR3 sequence is 14 residues long. J gave up 4 bases and V 6 bases, and 9 bases lay outside the gene matches. Germline V lookup: CDR1 MDHEN, CDR2 SYDVKM. In DNA form, the CDR3 reads TGTGCCAGCAGCGTTCTAGCGGAGACTTACGAGCAGTACTTC. Amino acid sequence: CASSVLAETYEQYF.

This clonotype has a handful of counts. The chain combines TRBV7-9 with TRBJ1-3, with no clear D. This CDR3 contains 17 residues. V lost 3 bases and J 0 bases, leaving 15 bases between the germline ends. CDR1 SEHNR and CDR2 FQNEAQ come from the germline V gene (reference sequence). CDR3 in amino acids: CASSFPTRHSSGNTIYF. CDR3 nucleotide sequence: TGTGCCAGCAGCTTCCCTACCCGACATAGCTCTGGAAACACCATATATTTT.

This clonotype has just a few counts. This chain joins TRBV29-1 and TRBJ2-7; tentative D call: TRBD2 (6 bases). V shed 1 base and J shed 5 bases, with 12 bases lying between them. The CDR3 covers 13 residues. Germline V gene sequence: CDR1 SQVTM, CDR2 ANQGSEA. The CDR3 is CSVEGLAPHEQYF. CDR3 sequence (DNA): TGCAGCGTTGAAGGGCTAGCGCCGCACGAGCAGTACTTC.

This clonotype was counted at least ten times. This sequence joins TRBV28 and TRBJ1-2, with D maybe TRBD1 (5 bases). Trimming cost V 5 bases and J 1 base, with 8 bases left between them. The CDR3 covers 13 residues. The germline V gene encodes CDR1 MDHEN and CDR2 SYDVKM. CDR3 loop: CASSGTFNYGYTF. DNA for the CDR3: TGTGCCAGCAGTGGGACCTTTAACTATGGCTACACCTTC.

There are many counts of this clonotype. This chain connects TRBV28 to TRBJ2-7, with 11 bases aligning to TRBD1. Trimming removed 11 bases from V and 5 bases from J; junction bases left unmatched: 11. This CDR3 has 14 residues. Germline V CDR1 and CDR2: MDHEN, SYDVKM. CDR3 loop: CASRGQGARDEQYF. DNA for the CDR3: TGTGCCTCGCGCGGACAGGGGGCGAGGGACGAGCAGTACTTC.

The sample holds a few counts of this clonotype. The rearrangement links TRBV6-1 to TRBJ2-7; 9 positions match TRBD1. The germline CDR1 and CDR2 sequences are MNHNS and SASEGT. The CDR3 has 14 amino acids. V lost 6 bases, J lost 5 bases, and 8 bases stayed unmatched. CDR3 bases: TGTGCCAGCAGCTACAAGGACAGGGGAAACGAGCAGTACTTC. This gives the protein CASSYKDRGNEQYF.

The chain couples TRBV7-2 to TRBJ2-3; D not certain. The CDR3 sequence is 15 residues long. CDR1 is SGHTA and CDR2 is FQGNSA in the germline V gene. With 2 bases removed from V and 2 bases from J, the gap between germline ends came to 11 bases. Here the CDR3 reads CASSLTAVPTDTQYF. The CDR3 DNA is TGTGCCAGCAGCTTAACGGCAGTCCCCACAGATACGCAGTATTTT.

This clonotype has ten or more counts. The chain combines TRBV18 with TRBJ2-1; 8 bases are shared with TRBD2. The CDR3 loop spans 17 amino acids. CDR1 is KGHSH, CDR2 LQKENI, per germline. Losses at the gene ends were 3 bases for V and 7 bases for J; bases not matched to a gene: 14. The chain's CDR3 is CASSPTTISGRFNEQFF. CDR3 in DNA: TGTGCCAGCTCACCCACGACTATAAGCGGGAGATTTAATGAGCAGTTCTTC.

In regard to this clonotype: This could be a read error, since a much larger clone is one nucleotide away. The chain combines TRBV6-5 with TRBJ2-7; TRBD2 is a possible D gene (6 bases). This CDR3 spans 15 amino acids. Trimming pared 2 bases from V and 2 bases from J, leaving 13 bases between. Germline V gene lookup returns CDR1 MNHEY and CDR2 SVGAGI. CDR3 sequence: CASSYGDSGAYEQYF. The CDR3 DNA reads TGTGCCAGCAGTTACGGGGATAGCGGTGCCTACGAGCAGTACTTC.